This TCR beta chain is from a study of blood T cell repertoires in COVID-19. This clone was recorded once. This table comes from immunoSEQ multiplex PCR, and its TCRdb copy is limited to in-frame clones, with some not included. The table includes 250,000 to 350,000 clones, about 90% detected once. Participants were aged about 18 to 90 years, lived in 20 to 25 US areas, and enrolled virtually. Sequencing was performed on PBMCs or T cells enriched from blood (not recorded which). This clonotype originated in a woman aged 18-35 years with acute COVID-19.

In nucleotides, the CDR3 is TGTGCCAGCGGACAGGGGGATAAAGAGACCCAGTACTTC. It translates to CASGQGDKETQYF. V is TRBV6-5 and J is TRBJ2-5; 10 nucleotides line up with TRBD1. The germline V gene encodes CDR1 MNHEY and CDR2 SVGAGI. The junction had 3 bases not matched to a gene; V was cut back by 8 bases and J by 3 bases. The CDR3 loop spans 13 amino acids.